This TCR beta chain was captured by sequencing in a study of blood T cell repertoires in COVID-19. Study details: Collection of acute and convalescent COVID-19 samples took place in the United States, Italy and Spain.

Recruitment covered over 20 US areas and drew participants whose ages spanned roughly 18 to 89 years. Donors were grouped by their self-reported clinical history. In the authors' workflow: Cell counts per sample came from amplifying reference gene primers. TCRdb keeps only in-frame clones here, not all; method: immunoSEQ multiplex PCR. The V and J calls and the clone size are those of that table, but D and trimming were determined from the DNA. The sample lists fewer than 200,000 clones, 70% to 85% occurring once. This sequence originates from a woman aged 55-69 years with acute COVID-19. The sequencing sample was made of PBMCs or T cells enriched from blood (not recorded which).

The CDR3 loop reads CASSPIGQPKETQYF. DNA for the CDR3: TGTGCCAGCTCACCTATAGGACAGCCCAAAGAGACCCAGTACTTC. The rearrangement links TRBV18 to TRBJ2-5; possible D gene TRBD1, 6 bases. The CDR3 contains 15 residues. The germline V gene has CDR1 KGHSH and CDR2 LQKENI. Deletions cut 3 bases from V and 3 bases from J, with 14 bases between.